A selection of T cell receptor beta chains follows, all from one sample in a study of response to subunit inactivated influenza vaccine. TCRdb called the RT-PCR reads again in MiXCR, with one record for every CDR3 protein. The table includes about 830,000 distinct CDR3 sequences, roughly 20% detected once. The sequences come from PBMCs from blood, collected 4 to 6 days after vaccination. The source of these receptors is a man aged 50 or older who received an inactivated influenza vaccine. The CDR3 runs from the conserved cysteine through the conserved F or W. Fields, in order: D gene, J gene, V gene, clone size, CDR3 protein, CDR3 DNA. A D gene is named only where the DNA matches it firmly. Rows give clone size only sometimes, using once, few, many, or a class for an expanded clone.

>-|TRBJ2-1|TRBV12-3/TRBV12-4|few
CASSRDSDNEQFF
TGTGCCAGCAGTCGGGACTCCGACAATGAGCAGTTCTTC
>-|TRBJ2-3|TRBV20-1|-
CSAGGLVVDTQYF
TGCAGTGCTGGAGGGCTAGTAGTCGATACGCAGTATTTT
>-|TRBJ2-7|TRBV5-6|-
CASSQGGRNYEQYF
TGTGCCAGCAGCCAAGGGGGACGGAACTACGAGCAGTACTTC
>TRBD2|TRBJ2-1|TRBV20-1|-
CSVPPFAGTSGIEQFF
TGCAGTGTTCCACCCTTCGCTGGGACTAGCGGCATTGAGCAGTTCTTC
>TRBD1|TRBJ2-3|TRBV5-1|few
CASSVQGISSTDTQYF
TGCGCCAGCAGCGTACAGGGGATTTCTAGCACAGATACGCAGTATTTT
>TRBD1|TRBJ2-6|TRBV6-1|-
CASSSGQGGANVLTF
TGTGCCAGCAGCTCCGGACAGGGCGGGGCCAACGTCCTGACTTTC
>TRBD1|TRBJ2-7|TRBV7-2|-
CASSLAPGQGGEQYF
TGTGCCAGCAGCTTAGCGCCAGGACAGGGGGGCGAGCAGTACTTC
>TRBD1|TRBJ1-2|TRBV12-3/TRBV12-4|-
CASRRDSPGYGYTF
TGTGCCAGCAGACGGGACAGCCCCGGCTATGGCTACACCTTC
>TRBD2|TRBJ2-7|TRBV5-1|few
CASSYAGAYIEQYF
TGCGCCAGCAGCTATGCGGGAGCTTATATCGAGCAGTACTTC
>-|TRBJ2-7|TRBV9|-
CASSVGAGGREQYF
TGTGCCAGCAGCGTAGGGGCCGGTGGGCGCGAGCAGTACTTC
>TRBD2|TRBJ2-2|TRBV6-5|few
CASVPGGWDTGELFF
TGTGCCAGCGTTCCGGGGGGTTGGGACACCGGGGAGCTGTTTTTT
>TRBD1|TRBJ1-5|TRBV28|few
CASSQPGQGVIQPQHF
TGTGCCAGCAGTCAGCCGGGACAGGGGGTGATTCAGCCCCAGCATTTT
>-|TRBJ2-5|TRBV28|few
CASSDQGGSETQYF
TGTGCCAGCAGTGATCAGGGGGGTTCGGAGACCCAGTACTTC
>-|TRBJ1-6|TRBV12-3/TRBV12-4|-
CASSFGGRGNSPLHF
TGTGCCAGCAGTTTCGGAGGGCGCGGTAATTCACCCCTCCACTTT
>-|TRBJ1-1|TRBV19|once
CASSIDLPGMNTEAFF
TGTGCCAGTAGTATAGATCTCCCAGGGATGAACACTGAAGCTTTCTTT
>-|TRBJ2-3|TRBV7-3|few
CASSLGPGRTDTQYF
TGTGCCAGCAGCTTAGGGCCGGGCCGCACAGATACGCAGTATTTT
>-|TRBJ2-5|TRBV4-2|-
CASSQDQAALQETQYF
TGTGCCAGCAGCCAAGATCAGGCCGCGCTCCAAGAGACCCAGTACTTC
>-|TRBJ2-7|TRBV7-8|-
CASSPGQSSTYEQYF
TGTGCCAGCAGCCCAGGACAGTCCTCGACCTACGAGCAGTACTTC
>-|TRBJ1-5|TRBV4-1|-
CASSQDRQVKGNQPQHF
TGCGCCAGCAGCCAAGATCGGCAGGTTAAGGGCAATCAGCCCCAGCATTTT
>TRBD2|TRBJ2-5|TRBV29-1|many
CSVEDGLAGRPQYF
TGCAGCGTTGAGGACGGACTAGCGGGAAGGCCCCAGTACTTC
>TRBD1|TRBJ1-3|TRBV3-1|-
CASSYGQGLLVGNTIYF
TGTGCCAGCAGCTACGGACAGGGGTTATTAGTTGGAAACACCATATATTTT
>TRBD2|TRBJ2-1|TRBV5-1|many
CASSPSGRVEQFF
TGCGCCAGCAGCCCTAGCGGGAGGGTTGAGCAGTTCTTC
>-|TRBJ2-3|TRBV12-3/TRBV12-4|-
CASSLGETGTDTQYF
TGTGCCAGCAGTTTGGGGGAGACCGGCACAGATACGCAGTATTTT
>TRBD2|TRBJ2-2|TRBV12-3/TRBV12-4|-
CASSFAGGSGGELFF
TGTGCCAGCAGTTTTGCGGGGGGCTCAGGAGGGGAGCTGTTTTTT
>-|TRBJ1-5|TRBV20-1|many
CSAQTGSAPPQHF
TGCAGTGCGCAAACAGGATCCGCACCGCCCCAGCATTTT
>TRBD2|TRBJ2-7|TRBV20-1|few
CSASSLAGVEQYF
TGCAGTGCTAGTTCTCTAGCGGGAGTCGAGCAGTACTTC
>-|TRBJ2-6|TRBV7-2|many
CASSRPGANVLTF
TGTGCCAGCAGTAGGCCTGGGGCCAACGTCCTGACTTTC
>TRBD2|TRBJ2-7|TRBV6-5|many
CASSYSTSGRPSSYEQYF
TGTGCCAGCAGTTACTCGACTAGCGGGAGGCCAAGCTCCTACGAGCAGTACTTC
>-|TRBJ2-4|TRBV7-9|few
CASSLSRLHGNIQYF
TGTGCCAGCAGCTTAAGTCGGCTACACGGGAACATTCAGTACTTC
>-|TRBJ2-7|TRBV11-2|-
CATGQLEQYF
TGTGCCACCGGGCAGCTCGAGCAGTACTTC
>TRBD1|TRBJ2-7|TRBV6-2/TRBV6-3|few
CASNYPMDRGSSYEQYF
TGTGCCAGCAATTACCCCATGGACAGGGGAAGCTCCTACGAGCAGTACTTC
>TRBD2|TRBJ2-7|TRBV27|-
CASSFLGLAGGPNEQYF
TGTGCCAGCAGTTTTCTTGGACTAGCGGGAGGGCCCAACGAGCAGTACTTC
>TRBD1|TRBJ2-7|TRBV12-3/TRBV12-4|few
CASSLGQGNIGEQYF
TGTGCCAGCAGCCTGGGACAGGGCAATATCGGCGAGCAGTACTTC
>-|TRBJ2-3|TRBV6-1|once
CASWDARTDTQYF
TGTGCCAGTTGGGACGCCCGGACAGATACGCAGTATTTT
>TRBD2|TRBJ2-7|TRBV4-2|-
CASSQEPAGVLEQYF
TGTGCCAGCAGCCAAGAACCCGCGGGAGTGCTCGAGCAGTACTTC
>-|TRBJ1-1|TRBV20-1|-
CSASDGIMNTEAFF
TGCAGTGCTTCGGACGGGATTATGAACACTGAAGCTTTCTTT
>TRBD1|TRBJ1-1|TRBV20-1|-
CRTGHMEAFF
TGCAGGACAGGGCACATGGAAGCTTTCTTT
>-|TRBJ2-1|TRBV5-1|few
CASSLVPLAAYNEQFF
TGCGCCAGCAGCTTGGTGCCCCTAGCAGCCTACAATGAGCAGTTCTTC
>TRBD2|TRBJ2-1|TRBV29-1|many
CSVAWLAGRNEQFF
TGCAGCGTTGCCTGGCTAGCGGGACGCAATGAGCAGTTCTTC
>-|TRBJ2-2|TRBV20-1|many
CSAREGVGELFF
TGCAGTGCAAGGGAGGGGGTCGGGGAGCTGTTTTTT
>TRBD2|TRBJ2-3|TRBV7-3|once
CASSLGLAGLADTQYF
TGTGCCAGCAGCTTGGGGCTAGCGGGACTCGCAGATACGCAGTATTTT
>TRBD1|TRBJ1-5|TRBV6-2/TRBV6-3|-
CASRPTGGEIRPQHF
TGTGCCAGCAGGCCGACAGGGGGGGAGATTAGGCCCCAGCATTTT
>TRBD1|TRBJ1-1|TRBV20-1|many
CSAGQGDTEAFF
TGCAGCGCAGGCCAGGGGGACACTGAAGCTTTCTTT
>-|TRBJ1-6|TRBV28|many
CASSLSGSNSPLHF
TGTGCCAGCAGTTTATCAGGGTCTAATTCACCCCTCCACTTT
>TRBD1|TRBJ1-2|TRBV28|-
CASTTLPGGNYGYTF
TGTGCCAGCACCACTTTGCCAGGGGGGAACTATGGCTACACCTTC
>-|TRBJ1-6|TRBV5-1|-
CATKGTDNSPLHF
TGCGCCACCAAAGGGACCGATAATTCACCCCTCCACTTT
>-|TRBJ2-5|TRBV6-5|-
CASSYQDSQETQYF
TGTGCCAGCAGTTACCAGGACAGTCAAGAGACCCAGTACTTC